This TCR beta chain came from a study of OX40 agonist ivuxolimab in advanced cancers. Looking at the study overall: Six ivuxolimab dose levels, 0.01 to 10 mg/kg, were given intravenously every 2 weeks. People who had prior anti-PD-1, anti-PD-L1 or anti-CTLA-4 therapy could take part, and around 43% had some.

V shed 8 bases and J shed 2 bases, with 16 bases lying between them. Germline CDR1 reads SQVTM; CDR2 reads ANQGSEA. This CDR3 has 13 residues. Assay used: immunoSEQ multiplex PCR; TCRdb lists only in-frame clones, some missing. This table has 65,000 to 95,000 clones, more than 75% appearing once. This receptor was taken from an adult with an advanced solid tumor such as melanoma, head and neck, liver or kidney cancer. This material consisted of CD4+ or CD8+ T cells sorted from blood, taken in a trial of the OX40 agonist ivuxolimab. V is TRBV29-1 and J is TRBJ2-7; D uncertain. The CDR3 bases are TGCAGCTTCGAAGGCCCCCTCCCCTACGAGCAGTACTTC. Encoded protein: CSFEGPLPYEQYF.